What follows are 21 T cell receptor beta chains derived from one specimen sequenced in a study of T cell responses to AZD1222 COVID-19 vaccine. The table came from immunoSEQ multiplex PCR; TCRdb's copy has only in-frame clones and leaves some out. Of 140,000 to 150,000 clones in the sample, roughly 89% were seen once. The sample here was peripheral blood, taken on day 0 of AZD1222 vaccination. The receptors were sampled from an adult in good health.

The chain uses TRBV3-1 (or the pseudogene TRBV3-2) and TRBJ1-1; D gene uncertain. Per germline, CDR1 LGHDT and CDR2 YNNKEL (reference sequence). The V gene lost 4 bases and the J gene lost 6 bases, with 6 bases spanning the gap. The CDR3 consists of 11 residues. CDR3 loop: CASSRSSEAFF. In nucleotides, the CDR3 is TGTGCCAGCAGCCGGAGCTCTGAAGCTTTCTTT.

The V gene is TRBV5-1, the J gene TRBJ2-1, with D unresolved. V was shortened by 7 bases and J by 0 bases, with 11 bases between the two germline ends. The CDR3 has 14 residues. The germline V gene encodes CDR1 SGHRS and CDR2 YFSETQ. The CDR3 DNA reads as TGCGCCAGCGGCACTCGGAGCTCCTACAATGAGCAGTTCTTC. This sequence encodes CASGTRSSYNEQFF.

The chain joins TRBV7-9 to TRBJ2-3, with D possibly being TRBD2 (6 bases). The CDR3 runs to 16 residues. Germline assignment: CDR1 SEHNR and CDR2 FQNEAQ (reference sequence). The ends were cut back, 4 bases at V and 3 bases at J, with 17 bases in the middle. The CDR3 coding sequence is TGTGCCAGCAGCTCCCTTTGGAGGGGATGGACAGATACGCAGTATTTT. Protein product: CASSSLWRGWTDTQYF. The full variable domain, with the rest looked up from reference TRBV7-9 and TRBJ2-3, is DTGVSQNPRHKITKRGQNVTFRCDPISEHNRLYWYRQTLGQGPEFLTYFQNEAQLEKSRLLSDRFSAERPKGSFSTLEIQRTEQGDSAMYLCASSSLWRGWTDTQYFGPGTRLTVL.

V and J are TRBV7-8 and TRBJ2-5; no firm D call. Trimming took off 4 bases at V and 2 bases at J, with 14 bases between the two ends. This CDR3 contains 15 residues. Germline V CDR1 and CDR2: SGHVS, FQNEAQ. CDR3 region: CASSSGRGRQETQYF. The CDR3 DNA reads as TGTGCCAGCAGCTCGGGTCGAGGTCGGCAAGAGACCCAGTACTTC.

The rearrangement joins TRBV19 to TRBJ1-4, with 7 bases identical to TRBD1. Germline lookup yields CDR1 LNHDA and CDR2 SQIVND (reference sequence). Trimming removed 6 bases from V and 7 bases from J; junction bases left unmatched: 2. This CDR3 has 12 amino acids. CDR3 sequence: CASRQGSEKLFF. The CDR3 nucleotides read TGTGCCAGTAGACAGGGGAGTGAAAAACTGTTTTTT.

The chain links TRBV28 to TRBJ2-1; 12 bases are shared with TRBD2. The CDR3 covers 14 residues. V lost 7 bases, J lost 12 bases, and 10 bases stayed unmatched. Germline values: CDR1 MDHEN, CDR2 SYDVKM. The CDR3 sequence: CASIGLAGLQRQFF. In nucleotides, the CDR3 is TGTGCCAGCATAGGACTAGCGGGACTCCAGCGGCAGTTCTTC.

The chain joins TRBV6-1 to TRBJ2-3, with unresolved D. The V end was cut by 7 bases, the J end by 3 bases, with 14 bases between. CDR1 MNHNS and CDR2 SASEGT come from the germline V gene. CDR3 length equals 14 residues. This CDR3 reads CASNRKFPTDTQYF. CDR3 bases: TGTGCCAGCAACCGGAAGTTCCCGACAGATACGCAGTATTTT.

J is TRBJ1-2 and V is TRBV7-9; no reliable D call. Trimming stripped 7 bases from V and 8 bases from J, with 11 bases between. Per germline, CDR1 SEHNR and CDR2 FQNEAQ (reference sequence). The CDR3 extends over 11 amino acids. CDR3 sequence: CASNPPGGYTF. The CDR3 nucleotides read TGTGCCAGCAACCCCCCGGGGGGCTACACCTTC.

The gene calls are TRBV19 and TRBJ2-1, with unresolved D. The CDR3 sequence is 14 residues long. Germline V gives CDR1 LNHDA, CDR2 SQIVND (reference sequence). Trimming pared 0 bases from V and 7 bases from J, leaving 10 bases between. Here the CDR3 reads CASSIDYSRNEQFF. The CDR3, as DNA: TGTGCCAGTAGTATAGATTACAGTCGGAATGAGCAGTTCTTC.

The rearrangement uses TRBV10-3 and TRBJ1-4; D is unclear. The CDR3 runs 14 residues. Germline CDR1 reads ENHRY; CDR2 reads SYGVKD. V lost 10 bases to trimming and J lost 6 bases, with 18 bases between them. This chain's CDR3 is CATRGEVGDEKLFF. As DNA, the CDR3 is TGTGCCACACGCGGGGAGGTGGGTGATGAAAAACTGTTTTTT.

The chain is built from TRBV7-2 and TRBJ1-6; TRBD1 aligns across 9 bases. Per the germline V gene, CDR1 is SGHTA and CDR2 is FQGNSA. V gave up 3 bases and J gave up 9 bases; unmatched junction bases: 6. The CDR3 covers 15 residues. The CDR3: CASSFRTGEGSPLHF. In DNA, the CDR3 is TGTGCCAGCAGCTTTCGGACAGGGGAAGGTTCACCCCTCCACTTT.

V usage is TRBV5-1 and J usage is TRBJ1-2, with D possibly matching TRBD1 (5 bases). The CDR3 has 14 residues. Trimming cost V 5 bases and J 8 bases, with 19 bases left between them. Germline V gives CDR1 SGHRS, CDR2 YFSETQ. CDR3 nucleotide sequence: TGCGCCAGCAGACCTGACACGGGGGTAGGAGGCTACACCTTC. Its protein is CASRPDTGVGGYTF.

This chain links TRBV15 with TRBJ1-2; D is perhaps TRBD1 (6 bases). The CDR3 totals 15 residues. In germline, CDR1 is LNHNV, CDR2 YYDKDF (reference sequence). The V end lost 1 base, the J end lost 2 bases, and 11 bases lay between the germline ends. The DNA of the CDR3 is TGTGCCACCAGCAGAGGCGGACAGAACAACTATGGCTACACCTTC. As protein: CATSRGGQNNYGYTF.

This sequence joins TRBV10-3 and TRBJ1-6; D is undetermined. Trimming cost V 5 bases and J 10 bases, with 18 bases left between them. The CDR3 extends over 15 amino acids. Germline V gene lookup returns CDR1 ENHRY and CDR2 SYGVKD. CDR3 sequence: CAISSGTPSGSPLHF. The CDR3 DNA is TGTGCCATCAGTTCGGGAACACCTTCCGGGTCACCCCTCCACTTT.

The chain links TRBV5-8 to TRBJ1-6; 7 nucleotides match TRBD1. Germline V lookup: CDR1 SGHTS, CDR2 YDEGEE. V dropped 0 bases and J dropped 10; count of bases not matched to a gene: 7. The CDR3 has 15 amino acids. CDR3 residues: CASSLALTGRSPLHF. CDR3 DNA: TGTGCCAGCAGCTTGGCGTTGACAGGGAGATCACCCCTCCACTTT.

The rearrangement uses TRBV7-8 and TRBJ2-7; weak D call: TRBD1 (5 bases). Trimming left V 5 bases short and J 3 bases short, with 23 bases between. The CDR3 spans 17 residues. CDR1 is SGHVS, CDR2 FQNEAQ, per germline. The CDR3 DNA follows: TGTGCCAGCAGCCAATCGATGTGGCAGGGTCCCTTCTACGAGCAGTACTTC. Amino acids: CASSQSMWQGPFYEQYF. Complete variable domain (other parts from reference TRBV7-8 and TRBJ2-7): GAGVSQSPRYKVAKRGQDVALRCDPISGHVSLFWYQQALGQGPEFLTYFQNEAQLDKSGLPSDRFFAERPEGSVSTLKIQRTQQEDSAVYLCASSQSMWQGPFYEQYFGPGTRLTVT.

This clone was detected only once. The chain combines TRBV7-2 with TRBJ2-1, with 7 bases lining up with TRBD1. CDR3 size: 15 residues. V trimming: 4 bases; J trimming: 7 bases; junction bases outside the gene matches: 10. From germline, CDR1 is SGHTA and CDR2 FQGNSA. DNA of the CDR3: TGTGCCAGCAGCTCGGGACAGAGATTCTCAAATGAGCAGTTCTTC. Its translation: CASSSGQRFSNEQFF.

The chain is built from TRBV5-6 and TRBJ2-1; a possible D gene is TRBD1 (5 bases). The CDR3 length is 15 residues. From germline, CDR1 is SGHDT and CDR2 YYEEEE. Trimming shortened V by 0 bases and J by 0 bases, and 7 bases separated the two germline ends. CDR3 DNA: TGTGCCAGCAGCTTGGGGGGCGGCTCCTACAATGAGCAGTTCTTC. Translation: CASSLGGGSYNEQFF.

In its sample, this clone was seen once. The chain uses TRBV5-4 and TRBJ1-1; D is uncertain. From germline, CDR1 is SGHNT and CDR2 YYREEE (reference sequence). V gave up 0 bases and J gave up 1 base, with 4 bases separating them. The CDR3 is made up of 13 amino acids. For the CDR3, the DNA is TGTGCCAGCAGCTTGGGTCCGAACACTGAAGCTTTCTTT. Amino acid sequence: CASSLGPNTEAFF.

The rearrangement links TRBV7-3 to TRBJ2-2; 7 nucleotides align to TRBD2. The CDR3 consists of 16 residues. Germline CDR1 is SGHTA and CDR2 is FQGTGA. With V trimmed by 4 bases and J by 1 base, 6 bases remained unmatched. The CDR3 nucleotides are TGTGCCAGCAGCTCCTGGGGACTACGGAACACCGGGGAGCTGTTTTTT. Protein sequence: CASSSWGLRNTGELFF.

Turning to this clone: The DNA is left out, because the CDR3 cannot be placed on it with certainty; the CDR3 is given as TCRdb lists it. V gene TRBV4-3 combines with J gene TRBJ2-7. Germline CDR1 is LGHNA and CDR2 is YSLEER. Including both end residues, the CDR3 is 17 amino acids long. CDR3: CASSQAFGPGSSYEQYF.